Each of the 22 T cell receptor beta chains below was sequenced from the same sample in a study of blood T cell repertoires in COVID-19 (dated by TCRdb to about 2020). The library was obtained by the immunoSEQ multiplex PCR assay. The clones in this table, taken by TCRdb from immuneACCESS, are in-frame only. Not every clone is retained; where verified, under half of the shortfall comes from an unresolved V gene, and the cause of the rest is unknown. This sample lists some 70,000 clones; approximately 90% were detected once. The ten largest clones capture more than 2.5% of the sample. Sequences were obtained from peripheral blood. The receptor source for this set is a man between 65 and 79 years old with active or convalescent COVID-19.

In its sample, this clone was seen once. The CDR3 region has the DNA TGTGCCAGCACCACTAGCGGGCTACCAAACAATGAGCAGTTCTTC. It encodes CASTTSGLPNNEQFF. V and J are TRBV7-2 and TRBJ2-1; 9 positions agree with TRBD2. The CDR3 length is 15 residues. Trimming cost V 7 bases and J 5 bases; bases outside gene matches: 9. CDR1 and CDR2 (germline): SGHTA, FQGNSA. Using reference TRBV7-2 and TRBJ2-1 for the parts outside the CDR3, the full variable domain is GAGVSQSPSNKVTEKGKDVELRCDPISGHTALYWYRQSLGQGLEFLIYFQGNSAPDKSGLPSDRFSAERTGGSVSTLTIQRTQQEDSAVYLCASTTSGLPNNEQFFGPGTRLTVL.

The chain uses TRBV11-2 and TRBJ2-6; D perhaps matches TRBD2 (5 bases). In germline, CDR1 is SGHAT, CDR2 FQNNGV. The CDR3 contains 18 residues. V lost 4 bases and J lost 0, with 16 bases in between. DNA for the CDR3: TGTGCCAGCAGCTCGTCTCGGGGTGGTCTCTCTGGGGCCAACGTCCTGACTTTC. Amino acids: CASSSSRGGLSGANVLTF.

This clone was seen once. The chain uses TRBV6-4 and TRBJ1-1; unclear D gene. The V gene's germline CDR1 is MRHNA and CDR2 SNTAGT. The CDR3 is 14 residues long. The V end lost 6 bases, the J end lost 3 bases, and 14 bases lay between the germline ends. In DNA, the CDR3 is TGTGCCAGCAGGCGAGGCCGTTCGGACACTGAAGCTTTCTTT. Translating it yields CASRRGRSDTEAFF.

This clone was detected a few times. The chain has TRBV5-1 and TRBJ2-3; 11 bases match TRBD2. Germline V gene sequence: CDR1 SGHRS, CDR2 YFSETQ. Losses at the gene ends were 1 base for V and 6 bases for J; bases not matched to a gene: 7. The CDR3 is 16 residues long. This CDR3 reads CASSLRLAGSSDTQYF. CDR3 in DNA: TGCGCCAGCAGCTTGCGACTAGCGGGGTCGAGTGATACGCAGTATTTT.

This chain joins TRBV5-4 and TRBJ1-2; TRBD1 aligns across 7 bases. Germline-derived CDR1 and CDR2 are SGHNT and YYREEE (reference sequence). V lost 2 bases and J lost 4; bases outside the gene matches: 2. The CDR3 contains 13 residues. This chain's CDR3 is CASSLQGSYGYTF. The CDR3 DNA is TGTGCCAGCAGCTTACAGGGGAGCTATGGCTACACCTTC.

The rearrangement links TRBV5-1 to TRBJ2-5; 8 bases are a match to TRBD1. Germline V gene lookup returns CDR1 SGHRS and CDR2 YFSETQ. The CDR3 covers 15 residues. V lost 0 bases, J lost 3 bases, and 4 bases stayed unmatched. Here the CDR3 reads CASSLVQGAKETQYF. DNA for the CDR3: TGCGCCAGCAGCTTGGTGCAGGGGGCCAAAGAGACCCAGTACTTC.

This clone occurred once. The V call is TRBV3-1 (or the pseudogene TRBV3-2), the J call TRBJ1-3; D unresolved. Trimming cost V 7 bases and J 0 bases, with 10 bases left between them. Germline CDR1 LGHDT, CDR2 YNNKEL (reference sequence). This CDR3 has 14 amino acids. The CDR3 loop is CASTTGNSGNTIYF. For the CDR3, the DNA is TGTGCCAGCACCACCGGGAACTCTGGAAACACCATATATTTT.

The V gene is TRBV7-9, the J gene TRBJ2-1; D may be TRBD2 (6 bases). Germline values: CDR1 SEHNR, CDR2 FQNEAQ (reference sequence). The CDR3 contains 15 residues. Trimming stripped 5 bases from V and 0 bases from J, with 11 bases between. The CDR3 DNA is TGTGCCAGCAGCAATCCCGGGAGCTCCTACAATGAGCAGTTCTTC. It yields the protein CASSNPGSSYNEQFF.

The V and J genes are TRBV3-1 (or the pseudogene TRBV3-2) and TRBJ1-6; TRBD1 matches 8 bases. The CDR3 spans 14 residues. Germline V gene data show CDR1 as LGHDT and CDR2 as YNNKEL (reference sequence). After removal of 7 bases from V and 6 bases from J, the junction contained 5 bases not matched to a gene. CDR3 in amino acids: CASNRQGPNSPLHF. The CDR3 coding sequence is TGTGCCAGCAACAGACAGGGGCCTAATTCACCCCTCCACTTT.

This chain connects TRBV12-5 to TRBJ2-4, with a tentative D call TRBD2 (5 bases). Germline CDR1 reads LGHNT; CDR2 reads FRNRAP. This CDR3 is built from 14 residues. Trimming left V 8 bases short and J 8 bases short, with 19 bases between. The CDR3 coding sequence is TGTGCTAGTACTCGGGGATCCGCCGGGGACATTCAGTACTTC. This codes for CASTRGSAGDIQYF.

V and J are TRBV5-5 and TRBJ2-1; 12 bases align to TRBD2. CDR1 and CDR2 (germline): SGHKS, YYEKEE (reference sequence). The CDR3 extends over 17 amino acids. V trimming: 0 bases; J trimming: 7 bases; junction bases outside the gene matches: 8. CDR3 nucleotides: TGTGCCAGCAGCTTGGCGCTAGCGGGAGGGCCGATGAATGAGCAGTTCTTC. Amino acids: CASSLALAGGPMNEQFF.

This chain uses TRBV30 with TRBJ1-5; TRBD1 aligns across 9 bases. After removal of 0 bases from V and 5 bases from J, the junction contained 5 bases not matched to a gene. Per germline, CDR1 GTSNPN and CDR2 SVGIG (reference sequence). The CDR3 length is 15 residues. The CDR3 DNA follows: TGTGCCTGGAGTGTCCTGGACAGGGGTGATCAGCCCCAGCATTTT. Translating it yields CAWSVLDRGDQPQHF.

The J gene is TRBJ1-1, the V gene TRBV5-8, with TRBD1 as a possible D gene (5 bases). The CDR3 loop spans 14 amino acids. CDR1 and CDR2 (germline): SGHTS, YDEGEE. The V end lost 4 bases, the J end lost 11 bases, and 21 bases lay between the germline ends. CDR3 protein: CASSPPGGSEKAFF. Here the CDR3 DNA reads TGTGCCAGCAGCCCCCCGGGGGGGTCAGAAAAGGCTTTCTTT.

The genes are TRBV4-2 and TRBJ2-4; 9 bases line up with TRBD2. The J segment lost 7 bases and the V segment lost 1 base, leaving 14 bases of the junction unmatched. From germline, CDR1 is LGHNA and CDR2 YNFKEQ. This CDR3 is built from 18 residues. The CDR3 DNA sequence: TGTGCCAGCAGCCAAGGAGCATTCGCGGGAGGGCCCGGGAACATTCAGTACTTC. Amino acid sequence: CASSQGAFAGGPGNIQYF.

This rearrangement joins TRBV19 to TRBJ2-5; 7 nucleotides match TRBD2. The V gene's germline CDR1 is LNHDA and CDR2 SQIVND (reference sequence). V dropped 6 bases and J dropped 4; count of bases not matched to a gene: 14. The CDR3 runs to 16 residues. CDR3 coding DNA: TGTGCCAGTAGGGGCGAGGGGCGGGAGAGTCGAGAGACCCAGTACTTC. This gives the protein CASRGEGRESRETQYF. The entire variable domain, with the rest obtained from reference TRBV19 and TRBJ2-5, is as follows: DGGITQSPKYLFRKEGQNVTLSCEQNLNHDAMYWYRQDPGQGLRLIYYSQIVNDFQKGDIAEGYSVSREKKESFPLTVTSAQKNPTAFYLCASRGEGRESRETQYFGPGTRLLVL.

This clone was picked up a small number of times. J is TRBJ2-2 and V is TRBV12-5, with 9 bases identical to TRBD2. Germline CDR1 is LGHNT and CDR2 is FRNRAP. The CDR3 is 18 amino acids. V was pared by 0 bases and J by 6 bases, with 11 bases of the junction left unmatched. CDR3 nucleotide sequence: TGTGCTAGTGGTTTGGTAATGGACGGCGGGACTAGCCCCGGGGAGCTGTTTTTT. This sequence encodes CASGLVMDGGTSPGELFF.

The chain is built from TRBV7-8 and TRBJ2-5; D is unresolved. The CDR3 is made up of 16 amino acids. Germline V gene sequence: CDR1 SGHVS, CDR2 FQNEAQ. V was clipped by 5 bases and J by 7 bases, with 23 bases between them. The CDR3 loop reads CASSPEAARPTWTQYF. DNA for the CDR3: TGTGCCAGCAGCCCAGAGGCCGCCCGGCCTACCTGGACCCAGTACTTC. Complete variable domain (other parts from reference TRBV7-8 and TRBJ2-5): GAGVSQSPRYKVAKRGQDVALRCDPISGHVSLFWYQQALGQGPEFLTYFQNEAQLDKSGLPSDRFFAERPEGSVSTLKIQRTQQEDSAVYLCASSPEAARPTWTQYFGPGTRLLVL.

The chain couples TRBV27 to TRBJ2-2, with D unclear. This CDR3 has 16 amino acids. V was shortened by 2 bases and J by 0 bases, with 10 bases between the two germline ends. The germline gives CDR1 MNHEY, CDR2 SMNVEV (reference sequence). CDR3 region: CASSLSRTTNTGELFF. The CDR3 DNA sequence: TGTGCCAGCAGTTTAAGCCGCACCACGAACACCGGGGAGCTGTTTTTT.

The chain is built from TRBV5-4 and TRBJ2-2; 12 positions agree with TRBD2. Germline loops: CDR1 SGHNT, CDR2 YYREEE (reference sequence). This CDR3 is built from 16 residues. The V and J ends lost 1 base and 7 bases, in that order; junction bases with no gene match: 5. The CDR3 DNA is TGTGCCAGCAGCTTGCGCCTAGCGGGGGGGGTCGGGGAGCTGTTTTTT. This sequence encodes CASSLRLAGGVGELFF.

This clone is a singleton in its sample. The chain recombines TRBV27 with TRBJ2-1, with D maybe TRBD2 (6 bases). Germline values: CDR1 MNHEY, CDR2 SMNVEV (reference sequence). The CDR3 covers 15 residues. Between the trimmed V and J ends, which lost 3 bases and 8 bases, there was a span of 17 bases. As DNA, the CDR3 is TGTGCCAGCAGTTTGTTTAGCGGCGACAGTGATGAGCAGTTCTTC. Translation: CASSLFSGDSDEQFF.

This chain uses TRBV11-1 with TRBJ2-7, with 10 bases matching TRBD1. The V gene's germline CDR1 is SGHAT and CDR2 FQDESV (reference sequence). This CDR3 spans 13 amino acids. V shed 6 bases and J 6 bases; nucleotides not matched to a gene: 5. Here the CDR3 reads CASRGTGAGEQYF. As DNA, the CDR3 is TGTGCCAGCAGGGGGACAGGGGCCGGCGAGCAGTACTTC. The whole variable domain, remainder taken from reference TRBV11-1 and TRBJ2-7, is EAEVAQSPRYKITEKSQAVAFWCDPISGHATLYWYRQILGQGPELLVQFQDESVVDDSQLPKDRFSAERLKGVDSTLKIQPAELGDSAMYLCASRGTGAGEQYFGPGTRLTVT.

This clone has a single count. The chain links TRBV19 to TRBJ2-7; 12 bases match TRBD2. The CDR3 spans 16 residues. Germline V gives CDR1 LNHDA, CDR2 SQIVND (reference sequence). V dropped 5 bases and J dropped 4; count of bases not matched to a gene: 9. This chain's CDR3 is CASSHRTSGVPYEQYF. CDR3 DNA sequence: TGTGCCAGTAGTCACCGGACTAGCGGGGTCCCTTACGAGCAGTACTTC.